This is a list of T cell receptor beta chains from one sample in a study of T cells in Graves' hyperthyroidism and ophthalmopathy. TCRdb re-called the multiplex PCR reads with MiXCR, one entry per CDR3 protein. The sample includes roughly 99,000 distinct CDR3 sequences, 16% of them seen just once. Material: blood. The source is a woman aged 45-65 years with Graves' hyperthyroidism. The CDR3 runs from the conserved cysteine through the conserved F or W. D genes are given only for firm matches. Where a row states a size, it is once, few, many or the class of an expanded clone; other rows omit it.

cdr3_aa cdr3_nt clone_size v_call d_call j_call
CATTLTAKAPDYTF TGTGCCACCACGTTGACAGCTAAGGCCCCGGACTACACCTTC many TRBV24-1 . TRBJ1-2
CASSQEGWDGVYEQYF TGCGCCAGCAGCCAAGAGGGGTGGGACGGGGTCTACGAGCAGTACTTC many TRBV4-1 . TRBJ2-7
CASTAGGGRVDTQYF TGTGCCAGCACCGCGGGAGGGGGTCGGGTAGATACGCAGTATTTT many TRBV6-1 TRBD2 TRBJ2-3
CASASPRGAGGYTF TGTGCCAGCGCCTCTCCCCGGGGCGCCGGCGGCTACACCTTC . TRBV6-2/TRBV6-3 . TRBJ1-2
CASSYSLAGRSNEQFF TGTGCCAGCAGTTACTCGTTAGCGGGAAGGTCTAATGAGCAGTTCTTC . TRBV6-5 TRBD2 TRBJ2-1
CASSLVLAGGTGKIGELFF TGTGCCAGCAGCTTAGTTCTCGCTGGGGGCACAGGGAAGATCGGGGAGCTGTTTTTT many TRBV11-2 . TRBJ2-2
CASRASNEKLFF TGCGCCAGCAGGGCTTCTAATGAAAAACTGTTTTTT . TRBV5-1 . TRBJ1-4
CSASTNPGRDPGTRANEQFF TGCAGTGCTAGCACGAACCCCGGGCGGGATCCCGGGACTAGGGCGAATGAGCAGTTCTTC many TRBV20-1 TRBD2 TRBJ2-1
CASSLWEGAGELFF TGTGCCAGCAGCTTATGGGAGGGTGCCGGGGAGCTGTTTTTT many TRBV7-8 TRBD2 TRBJ2-2
CASSPRDNTEAFF TGTGCCAGCAGCCCAAGGGACAACACTGAAGCTTTCTTT many TRBV3-1 . TRBJ1-1
CASSDGQGTDTQYF TGTGCCAGCAGTGACGGACAGGGGACAGATACGCAGTATTTT many TRBV11-3 TRBD1 TRBJ2-3
CASSAGTRNREQYF TGTGCCAGCAGTGCCGGGACCCGGAATCGCGAGCAGTACTTC many TRBV2 . TRBJ2-7
CASSPQSLGNNQPQHF TGTGCCAGCAGCCCACAATCCCTGGGAAACAATCAGCCCCAGCATTTT many TRBV7-8 . TRBJ1-5
CASSGLGSSNQPQHF TGTGCCAGCAGTGGGCTAGGGAGCAGCAATCAGCCCCAGCATTTT many TRBV2 . TRBJ1-5
CASSLAGSSYNEQFF TGTGCCAGCAGTTTGGCGGGAAGCTCCTACAATGAGCAGTTCTTC many TRBV28 . TRBJ2-1
CAISSSGSDADTQYF TGTGCCATCAGTAGTAGCGGGAGCGACGCAGATACGCAGTATTTT many TRBV10-3 TRBD2 TRBJ2-3
CATSGSRGYTF TGTGCCACCAGTGGCAGCCGAGGCTACACCTTC many TRBV24-1 . TRBJ1-2
CATSSADRGRGEKLFF TGTGCCACCAGCAGCGCTGACAGGGGGCGGGGGGAAAAACTGTTTTTT many TRBV15 TRBD1 TRBJ1-4
CASRSSTDTQYF TGTGCCAGTAGATCTAGCACAGATACGCAGTATTTT many TRBV19 . TRBJ2-3
CAWSVSTEAFF TGTGCCTGGAGTGTAAGCACTGAAGCTTTCTTT many TRBV30 . TRBJ1-1
CASSFRGQETQYF TGTGCCAGCAGCTTCAGGGGCCAAGAGACCCAGTACTTC few TRBV6-2/TRBV6-3 . TRBJ2-5
CASSHRDYTDTQYF TGTGCCAGCAGCCATCGGGACTACACAGATACGCAGTATTTT . TRBV7-2 TRBD2 TRBJ2-3
CASSYRAINYGYTF TGTGCCAGCAGTTACAGGGCCATTAACTATGGCTACACCTTC many TRBV6-6 . TRBJ1-2
CASSLRGRGRLNEKLFF TGTGCCAGCAGTTTACGAGGCAGGGGCCGCCTAAATGAAAAACTGTTTTTT many TRBV28 . TRBJ1-4
CAISEGLASSYNEQFF TGTGCCATCAGTGAGGGCCTAGCGAGCTCCTACAATGAGCAGTTCTTC many TRBV10-3 . TRBJ2-1
CASSTGHRGNQPQHF TGTGCCAGTAGTACAGGGCACCGGGGTAATCAGCCCCAGCATTTT many TRBV19 . TRBJ1-5
CSAREEREGTDTQYF TGCAGTGCTAGAGAGGAGCGGGAGGGCACAGATACGCAGTATTTT many TRBV20-1 TRBD2 TRBJ2-3
CASSPGPDPQETQYF TGTGCCAGCAGCCCCGGGCCCGACCCTCAAGAGACCCAGTACTTC many TRBV2 . TRBJ2-5
CASLIGTVNTEAFF TGTGCCAGCCTGATTGGGACAGTGAACACTGAAGCTTTCTTT many TRBV18 TRBD1 TRBJ1-1
CASSLGGAGTEAFF TGTGCCAGCAGCTTAGGAGGGGCGGGCACTGAAGCTTTCTTT many TRBV11-3 . TRBJ1-1
CSASWAENTGELFF TGCAGTGCTAGCTGGGCAGAGAACACCGGGGAGCTGTTTTTT many TRBV20-1 . TRBJ2-2
CAIWTSLGEQFF TGTGCCATCTGGACTAGCCTCGGGGAGCAGTTCTTC many TRBV2 TRBD2 TRBJ2-1
CVSSPTSGDQYF TGTGTCAGCTCACCAACTAGCGGAGACCAGTACTTC . TRBV18 TRBD2 TRBJ2-5
CASSPPGVRFYGYTF TGTGCCAGCAGCCCCCCGGGGGTCCGATTCTATGGCTACACCTTC . TRBV7-9 . TRBJ1-2
CASSLLGLAGASTDTQYF TGCGCCAGCAGCTTGCTAGGACTAGCGGGAGCTAGCACAGATACGCAGTATTTT many TRBV5-1 TRBD2 TRBJ2-3
CASSEDRVGYTF TGTGCCAGCAGTGAAGACAGGGTTGGCTACACCTTC many TRBV2 . TRBJ1-2
CASSGPGTPNPHEQFF TGTGCCAGCAGTGGACCCGGGACACCTAACCCCCATGAGCAGTTCTTC . TRBV27 . TRBJ2-1
CASSKTGPYEQYF TGTGCCAGCAGTAAGACAGGCCCCTACGAGCAGTACTTC many TRBV28 . TRBJ2-7
CSASRETGYSPLHF TGCAGTGCTAGTAGAGAGACAGGCTATTCACCCCTCCACTTT many TRBV20-1 . TRBJ1-6
CASVEGGLEPQHF TGTGCCAGCGTAGAAGGGGGTCTGGAGCCCCAGCATTTT many TRBV28 . TRBJ1-5
CASPTGDATQYF TGTGCCAGCCCCACCGGGGATGCTACGCAGTATTTT many TRBV5-5 . TRBJ2-3
CSVENDSRVGELFF TGCAGCGTTGAAAATGACTCTCGGGTCGGGGAGCTGTTTTTT many TRBV29-1 . TRBJ2-2
CASSVVPGPAFSGANVLTF TGCGCCAGCAGCGTAGTACCGGGACCAGCTTTCTCTGGGGCCAACGTCCTGACTTTC . TRBV5-1 . TRBJ2-6
CASSRYPPGVNTGELFF TGTGCCAGCAGCCGATACCCTCCGGGAGTAAACACCGGGGAGCTGTTTTTT . TRBV4-2 . TRBJ2-2
CAWGGASDTQYF TGTGCCTGGGGTGGGGCTTCAGATACGCAGTATTTT many TRBV30 . TRBJ2-3
CASSQDLRASSYEQYF TGTGCCAGCAGCCAAGATCTTAGGGCTAGCTCCTACGAGCAGTACTTC many TRBV4-2 . TRBJ2-7
CASSSLGLAGGREEQFF TGCGCCAGCAGCTCACTCGGACTAGCGGGAGGTCGGGAAGAGCAGTTCTTC many TRBV5-1 TRBD2 TRBJ2-1
CASSFTPGGYGETQYF TGCGCCAGCAGCTTCACCCCGGGAGGGTACGGCGAGACCCAGTACTTC many TRBV5-1 TRBD2 TRBJ2-5
CASSQVSNTGELFF TGCGCCAGCAGCCAAGTATCGAACACCGGGGAGCTGTTTTTT many TRBV4-1 . TRBJ2-2
CASSEAGAVYTIYF TGTGCCAGCAGTGAGGCAGGGGCCGTCTACACCATATATTTT many TRBV2 . TRBJ1-3
CSVKQGRPGASEAFF TGCAGTGTTAAACAGGGTAGGCCCGGGGCTAGTGAAGCTTTCTTT . TRBV20-1 . TRBJ1-1
CASSVVATLKGNEQFF TGTGCCAGCAGCGTAGTGGCGACTCTCAAGGGGAATGAGCAGTTCTTC few TRBV9 . TRBJ2-1
CASSPPVGLAGTDTQYF TGTGCCAGCTCACCACCGGTTGGACTAGCGGGGACAGATACGCAGTATTTT many TRBV18 TRBD2 TRBJ2-3
CASSTDGTEIIYNSPLHF TGTGCCAGCAGTACCGACGGGACGGAGATCATCTATAATTCACCCCTCCACTTT many TRBV6-2/TRBV6-3 . TRBJ1-6
CASSRDSSGIGELFF TGTGCCAGCAGCCGAGACTCTAGCGGGATTGGGGAGCTGTTTTTT many TRBV3-1 TRBD2 TRBJ2-2
CATSSLPGHYGYTF TGTGCCACCAGCAGTCTACCGGGACATTATGGCTACACCTTC many TRBV15 . TRBJ1-2
CASSMPRGTEAFF TGTGCCAGTAGTATGCCTCGGGGCACTGAAGCTTTCTTT many TRBV19 . TRBJ1-1
CSAVTQGSDTEAFF TGCAGCGCCGTTACACAGGGTTCGGACACTGAAGCTTTCTTT many TRBV29-1 . TRBJ1-1
CASSLRDKTNTGELFF TGTGCCAGCAGCTTAAGAGACAAAACGAACACCGGGGAGCTGTTTTTT many TRBV7-3 . TRBJ2-2